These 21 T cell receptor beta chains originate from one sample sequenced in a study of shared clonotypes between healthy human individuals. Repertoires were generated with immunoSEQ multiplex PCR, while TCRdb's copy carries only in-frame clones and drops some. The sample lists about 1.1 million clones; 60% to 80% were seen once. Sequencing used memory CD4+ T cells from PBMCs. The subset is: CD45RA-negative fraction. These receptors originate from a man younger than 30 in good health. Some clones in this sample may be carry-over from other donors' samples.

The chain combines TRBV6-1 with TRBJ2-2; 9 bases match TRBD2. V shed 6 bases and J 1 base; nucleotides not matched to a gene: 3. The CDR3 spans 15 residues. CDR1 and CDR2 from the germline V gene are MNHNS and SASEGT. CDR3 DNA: TGTGCCAGCAGAGGACTAGCGTTGAACACCGGGGAGCTGTTTTTT. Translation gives CASRGLALNTGELFF.

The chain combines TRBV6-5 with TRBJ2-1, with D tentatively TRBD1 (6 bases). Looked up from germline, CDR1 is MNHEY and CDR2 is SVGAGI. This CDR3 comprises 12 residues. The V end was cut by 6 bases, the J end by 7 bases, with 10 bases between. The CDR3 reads CASRRGGNEQFF. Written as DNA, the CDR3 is TGTGCCAGCAGGCGAGGGGGAAATGAGCAGTTCTTC.

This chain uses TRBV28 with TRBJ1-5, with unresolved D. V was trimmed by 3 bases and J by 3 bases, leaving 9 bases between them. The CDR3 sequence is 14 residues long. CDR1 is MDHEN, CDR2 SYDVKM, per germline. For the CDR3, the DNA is TGTGCCAGCAGTTTGAGGTTTTCCAATCAGCCCCAGCATTTT. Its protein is CASSLRFSNQPQHF.

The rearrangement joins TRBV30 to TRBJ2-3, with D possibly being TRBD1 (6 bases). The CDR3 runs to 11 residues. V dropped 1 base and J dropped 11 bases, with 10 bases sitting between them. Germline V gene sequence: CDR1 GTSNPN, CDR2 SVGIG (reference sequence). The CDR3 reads CAWSEKGGQYF. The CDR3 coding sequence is TGTGCCTGGAGTGAGAAAGGGGGGCAGTATTTT.

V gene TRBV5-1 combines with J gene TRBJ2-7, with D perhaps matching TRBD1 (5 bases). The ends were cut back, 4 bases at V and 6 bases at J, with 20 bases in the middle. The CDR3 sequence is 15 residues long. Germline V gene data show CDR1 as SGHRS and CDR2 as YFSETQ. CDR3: CASSQEIDSRGEQYF. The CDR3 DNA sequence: TGCGCCAGCAGCCAGGAGATTGATAGTAGGGGCGAGCAGTACTTC. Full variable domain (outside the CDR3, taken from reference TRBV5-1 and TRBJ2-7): KAGVTQTPRYLIKTRGQQVTLSCSPISGHRSVSWYQQTPGQGLQFLFEYFSETQRNKGNFPGRFSGRQFSNSRSEMNVSTLELGDSALYLCASSQEIDSRGEQYFGPGTRLTVT.

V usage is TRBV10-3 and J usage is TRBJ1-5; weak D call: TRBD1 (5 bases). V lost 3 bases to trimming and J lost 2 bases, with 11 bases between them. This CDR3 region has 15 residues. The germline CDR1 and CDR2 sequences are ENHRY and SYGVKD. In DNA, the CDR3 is TGTGCCATCAGTGAAGCTAGGGACGGCAATCAGCCCCAGCATTTT. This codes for CAISEARDGNQPQHF.

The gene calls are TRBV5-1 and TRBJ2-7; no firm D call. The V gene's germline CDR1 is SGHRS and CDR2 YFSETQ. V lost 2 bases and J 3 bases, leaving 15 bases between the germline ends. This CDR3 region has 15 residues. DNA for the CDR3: TGCGCCAGCAGCTTTAATGACTTCCCCAGCTACGAGCAGTACTTC. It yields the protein CASSFNDFPSYEQYF.

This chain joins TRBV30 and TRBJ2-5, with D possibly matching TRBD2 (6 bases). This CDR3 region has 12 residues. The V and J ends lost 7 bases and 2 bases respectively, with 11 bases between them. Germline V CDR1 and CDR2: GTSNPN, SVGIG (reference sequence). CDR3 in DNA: TGTGCCTATTCGGGGGATCAAGAGACCCAGTACTTC. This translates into CAYSGDQETQYF.

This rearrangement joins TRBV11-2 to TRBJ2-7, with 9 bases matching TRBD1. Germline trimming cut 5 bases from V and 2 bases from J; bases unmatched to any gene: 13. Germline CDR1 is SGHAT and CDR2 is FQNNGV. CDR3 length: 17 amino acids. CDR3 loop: CASSPLNRDRVPYEQYF. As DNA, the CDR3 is TGTGCCAGCAGCCCCCTTAACCGGGACAGGGTGCCCTACGAGCAGTACTTC.

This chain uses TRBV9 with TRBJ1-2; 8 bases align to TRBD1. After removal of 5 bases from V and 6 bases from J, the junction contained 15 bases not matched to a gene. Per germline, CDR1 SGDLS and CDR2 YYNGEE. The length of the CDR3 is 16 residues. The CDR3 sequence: CASSRDRTHRGDGYTF. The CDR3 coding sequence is TGTGCCAGCAGTAGAGACAGGACCCACAGGGGGGATGGCTACACCTTC.

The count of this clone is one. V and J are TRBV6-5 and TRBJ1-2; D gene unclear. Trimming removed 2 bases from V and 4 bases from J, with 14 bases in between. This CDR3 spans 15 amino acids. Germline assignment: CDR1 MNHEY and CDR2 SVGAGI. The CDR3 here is CASSYGEGYSYGYTF. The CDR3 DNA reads TGTGCCAGCAGTTACGGAGAGGGCTATTCCTATGGCTACACCTTC.

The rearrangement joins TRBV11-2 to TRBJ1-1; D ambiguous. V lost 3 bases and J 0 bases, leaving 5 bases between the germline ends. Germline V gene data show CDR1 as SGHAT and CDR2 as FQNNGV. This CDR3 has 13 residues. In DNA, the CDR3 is TGTGCCAGCAGCTTCACAGTGAACACTGAAGCTTTCTTT. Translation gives CASSFTVNTEAFF.

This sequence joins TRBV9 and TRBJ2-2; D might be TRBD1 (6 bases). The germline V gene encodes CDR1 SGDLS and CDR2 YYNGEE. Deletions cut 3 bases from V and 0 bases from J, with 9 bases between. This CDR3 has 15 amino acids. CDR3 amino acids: CASSAWTANTGELFF. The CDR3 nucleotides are TGTGCCAGCAGCGCCTGGACAGCGAACACCGGGGAGCTGTTTTTT.

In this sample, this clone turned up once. The CDR3 DNA reads as TGTGCCAGGAGAGCTTCTAACTATGGCTACACCTTC. Amino acids: CARRASNYGYTF. This chain uses TRBV5-8 with TRBJ1-2; D is ambiguous. Germline V lookup: CDR1 SGHTS, CDR2 YDEGEE. CDR3 length: 12 residues. The germline V and J ends were trimmed by 8 bases and 0 bases, with 8 bases remaining between them.

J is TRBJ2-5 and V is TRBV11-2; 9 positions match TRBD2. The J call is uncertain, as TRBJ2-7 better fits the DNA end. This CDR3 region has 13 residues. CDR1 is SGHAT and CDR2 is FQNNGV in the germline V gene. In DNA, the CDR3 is TGTGCCAGCAGCATAGCGGGGGCCCTCGAGCAGTACTTC. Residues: CASSIAGALEQYF.

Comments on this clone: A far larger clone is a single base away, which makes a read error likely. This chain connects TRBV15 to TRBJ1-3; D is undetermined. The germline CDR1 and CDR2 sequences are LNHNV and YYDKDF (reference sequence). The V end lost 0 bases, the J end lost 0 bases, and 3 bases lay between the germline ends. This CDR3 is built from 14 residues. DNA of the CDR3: TGTGCCACCAGCAGAGAGAACTCTGGAAACACCATATATTTT. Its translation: CATSRENSGNTIYF.

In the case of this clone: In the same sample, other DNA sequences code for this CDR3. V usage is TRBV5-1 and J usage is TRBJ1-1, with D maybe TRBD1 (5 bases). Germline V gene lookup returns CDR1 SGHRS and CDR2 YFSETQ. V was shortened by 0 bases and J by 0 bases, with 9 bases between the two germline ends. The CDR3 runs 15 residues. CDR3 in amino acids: CASSLGGTMNTEAFF. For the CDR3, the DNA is TGCGCCAGCAGCTTGGGAGGGACCATGAACACTGAAGCTTTCTTT.

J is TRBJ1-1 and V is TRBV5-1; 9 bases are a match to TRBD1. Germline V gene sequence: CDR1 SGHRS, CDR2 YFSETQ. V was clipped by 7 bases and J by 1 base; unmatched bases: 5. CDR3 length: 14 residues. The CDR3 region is CASSTGGGNTEAFF. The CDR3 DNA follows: TGCGCCAGCTCAACAGGGGGCGGGAACACTGAAGCTTTCTTT.

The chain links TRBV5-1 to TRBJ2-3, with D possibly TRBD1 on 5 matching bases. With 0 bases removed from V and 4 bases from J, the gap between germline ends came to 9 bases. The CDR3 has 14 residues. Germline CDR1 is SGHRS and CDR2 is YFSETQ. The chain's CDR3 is CASSLDRRSDTQYF. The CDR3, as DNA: TGCGCCAGCAGCTTGGACAGGAGATCAGATACGCAGTATTTT.

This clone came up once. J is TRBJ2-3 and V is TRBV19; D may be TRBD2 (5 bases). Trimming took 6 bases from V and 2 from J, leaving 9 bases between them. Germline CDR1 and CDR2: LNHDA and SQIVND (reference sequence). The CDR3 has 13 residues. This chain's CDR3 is CASRPTTTDTQYF. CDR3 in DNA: TGTGCCAGTAGACCGACTACCACAGATACGCAGTATTTT.

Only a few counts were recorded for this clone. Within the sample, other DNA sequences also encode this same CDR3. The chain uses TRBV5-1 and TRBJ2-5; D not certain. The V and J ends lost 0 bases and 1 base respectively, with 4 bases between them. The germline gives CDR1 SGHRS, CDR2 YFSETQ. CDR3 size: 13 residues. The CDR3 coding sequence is TGCGCCAGCAGCTTGGGCGTCCAAGAGACCCAGTACTTC. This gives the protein CASSLGVQETQYF.